The TCR beta chain described here comes from a study of T cell responses to AZD1222 COVID-19 vaccine. Per germline, CDR1 LGHNA and CDR2 YNFKEQ. There are 16 residues in the CDR3. V trimming: 2 bases; J trimming: 1 base; junction bases outside the gene matches: 6. Study-level findings and limits: Spike-spanning, vaccine-associated CD4 TCRs were dominant at 160-218 and 743-854.

In the case of this clone: Antigen: not known.

Generated by immunoSEQ multiplex PCR, the TCRdb table keeps only in-frame clones and is missing some. The sample records over 90,000 clones, more than 85% being singletons. The specimen was peripheral blood, collected on day 0 of AZD1222 vaccination. This TCR was sampled from an adult in good health. The chain recombines TRBV4-2 with TRBJ2-5, with 8 bases aligning to TRBD1. Written as DNA, the CDR3 is TGTGCCAGCAGCCAACTGGACAGGGCCTTCCAAGAGACCCAGTACTTC. It codes for CASSQLDRAFQETQYF.